This entry features one T cell receptor beta chain sequence. Sequencing used immunoSEQ multiplex PCR; TCRdb keeps in-frame clones, though not all of them. The data hold 450,000 to 500,000 clones, with 75% to 90% observed a single time. The germline V gene encodes CDR1 SGHVS and CDR2 FQNEAQ. The J segment lost 6 bases and the V segment lost 1 base, leaving 2 bases of the junction unmatched. CDR3 length: 14 amino acids. The entry originates in a study of blood T cell repertoires in COVID-19. Sequencing input: PBMCs or T cells enriched from blood (not recorded which). The receptor was isolated from a woman between 18 and 29 years old who had recovered from COVID-19. V and J are TRBV7-8 and TRBJ1-2; 10 nucleotides align to TRBD1. The CDR3 loop reads CASSLGTGGDGYTF. The CDR3 region has the DNA TGTGCCAGCAGCTTAGGGACAGGGGGGGATGGCTACACCTTC.